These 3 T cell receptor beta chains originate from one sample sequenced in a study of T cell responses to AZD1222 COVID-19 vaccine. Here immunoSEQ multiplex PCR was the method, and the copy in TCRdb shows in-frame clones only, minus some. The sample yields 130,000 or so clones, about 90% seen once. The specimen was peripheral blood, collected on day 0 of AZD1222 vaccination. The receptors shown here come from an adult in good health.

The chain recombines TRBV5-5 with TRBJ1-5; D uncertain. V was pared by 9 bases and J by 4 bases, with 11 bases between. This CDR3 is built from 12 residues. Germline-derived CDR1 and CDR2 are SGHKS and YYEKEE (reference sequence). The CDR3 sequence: CATPDGNQPQHF. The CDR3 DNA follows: TGTGCCACCCCGGACGGAAATCAGCCCCAGCATTTT.

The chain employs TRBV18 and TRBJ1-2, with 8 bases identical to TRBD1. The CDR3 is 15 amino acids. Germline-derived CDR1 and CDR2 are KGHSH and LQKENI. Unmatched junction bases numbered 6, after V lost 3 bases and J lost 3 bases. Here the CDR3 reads CASSPQRGQDYGYTF. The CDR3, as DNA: TGTGCCAGCTCACCTCAAAGGGGACAGGACTATGGCTACACCTTC.

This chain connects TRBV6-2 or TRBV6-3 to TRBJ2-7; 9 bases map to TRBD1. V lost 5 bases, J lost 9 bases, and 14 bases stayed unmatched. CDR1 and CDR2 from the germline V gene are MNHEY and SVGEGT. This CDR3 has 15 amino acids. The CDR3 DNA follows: TGTGCCAGCAGTCCCACTGAACCCCCGACAGGGGGGCAGTACTTC. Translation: CASSPTEPPTGGQYF.